These T cell receptor beta chains were read from a single sample in a study of blood T cell repertoires in COVID-19. The protocol was immunoSEQ multiplex PCR, while the TCRdb copy is restricted to in-frame clones and leaves out a portion. This sample carries roughly 61,000 clones, roughly 70% of them seen once, and the ten largest clones take 51%. Sequencing was done on a sample of PBMCs or T cells enriched from blood (not recorded which). The receptors originated from an older woman who had been exposed to COVID-19. The CDR3 runs from the conserved cysteine through the conserved F or W. The D gene is left open where the match is weak. A row's size may be missing; if present it is once, few, many or a size class.

V gene	clone size	J gene	D gene	CDR3 protein	CDR3 DNA
TRBV10-3	-	TRBJ1-4	-	CAISGGGSGEKLFF	TGTGCCATCAGTGGCGGGGGAAGTGGAGAAAAACTGTTTTTT
TRBV2	-	TRBJ1-2	TRBD1	CASSIGPGQGSYGYTF	TGTGCCAGCAGTATCGGCCCGGGACAGGGTTCTTATGGCTACACCTTC
TRBV11-2	-	TRBJ2-3	-	CASSSRDGVGFMGTDTQYF	TGTGCCAGCAGCTCACGAGACGGAGTCGGATTTATGGGCACAGATACGCAGTATTTT
TRBV28	-	TRBJ2-5	TRBD1	CASRAQGAQTQYF	TGTGCCAGCAGGGCCCAGGGGGCGCAGACCCAGTACTTC
TRBV14	-	TRBJ1-5	-	CASSPQRGQPQHF	TGTGCCAGCAGCCCTCAGCGGGGACAGCCCCAGCATTTT
TRBV12-3/TRBV12-4	-	TRBJ1-1	-	CASSFRGTTFF	TGTGCCAGCAGTTTTAGAGGGACAACTTTCTTT
TRBV7-2	-	TRBJ1-2	-	CASSSDYGYTF	TGTGCCAGCAGCTCTGACTATGGCTACACCTTC
TRBV6-5	few	TRBJ1-2	-	CASSYSEDYGYTF	TGTGCCAGCAGTTACTCGGAGGACTATGGCTACACCTTC
TRBV3-1/TRBV3-2	few	TRBJ2-7	-	CASSLTRPARAYYEQYF	TGTGCCAGCAGCCTCACTCGCCCCGCCAGGGCCTATTACGAGCAGTACTTC
TRBV6-5	-	TRBJ1-2	-	CASHVGGSYGYTF	TGTGCCAGTCATGTCGGGGGATCCTATGGCTACACCTTC
TRBV15	-	TRBJ2-3	TRBD2	CATSRPPGPLAGTSTDTQYF	TGTGCCACCAGCCGTCCGCCGGGACCACTAGCGGGGACTAGCACAGATACGCAGTATTTT
TRBV29-1	-	TRBJ1-1	-	CSVGEGTEAFF	TGCAGCGTTGGGGAGGGGACTGAAGCTTTCTTT
TRBV7-2	once	TRBJ1-1	-	CASSLSFSRLMNTEAFF	TGTGCCAGCAGCTTAAGCTTTTCCCGACTCATGAACACTGAAGCTTTCTTT
TRBV21-1	few	TRBJ1-5	-	CASSLPSAGQPQHF	TGTGCCAGCAGCCTCCCTTCGGCCGGGCAGCCCCAGCATTTT
TRBV7-2	-	TRBJ2-5	TRBD2	CASSLVRGRETQYF	TGTGCCAGCAGCTTAGTGCGGGGGAGAGAGACCCAGTACTTC
TRBV5-4	once	TRBJ1-1	TRBD1	CASSLGQGGNTEAFF	TGTGCCAGCAGCTTGGGGCAGGGGGGGAACACTGAAGCTTTCTTT
TRBV7-2	-	TRBJ1-3	-	CASSLSETSGNTIYF	TGTGCCAGCAGCTTAAGCGAGACCTCTGGAAACACCATATATTTT
TRBV7-8	-	TRBJ1-2	TRBD1	CASSFGTGVGYTF	TGTGCCAGCAGCTTTGGGACAGGGGTAGGCTACACCTTC
TRBV6-2/TRBV6-3	-	TRBJ2-2	TRBD1	CASSSWDSNTGELFF	TGTGCCAGCAGTTCGTGGGACAGCAACACCGGGGAGCTGTTTTTT
TRBV4-3	few	TRBJ2-7	TRBD2	CASSQAISGGAYEQYF	TGCGCCAGCAGCCAAGCCATTAGCGGGGGAGCCTACGAGCAGTACTTC
TRBV7-9	many	TRBJ1-5	TRBD1	CASSRTGGNQPQHF	TGTGCCAGCAGCCGGACAGGGGGCAATCAGCCCCAGCATTTT
TRBV14	-	TRBJ2-2	-	CASRQGGAGELFF	TGTGCCAGCAGACAAGGGGGGGCCGGGGAGCTGTTTTTT
TRBV18	-	TRBJ2-7	-	CASSPPSPGGPRSYEQYF	TGTGCCAGCTCACCACCCTCCCCGGGGGGCCCCCGGTCCTACGAGCAGTACTTC
TRBV10-2	-	TRBJ2-3	TRBD2	CASSGTSGNTDTQYF	TGCGCCAGCAGCGGGACTAGCGGGAACACAGATACGCAGTATTTT
TRBV5-8	-	TRBJ1-6	TRBD1	CASSFGQGRGSPLHF	TGTGCCAGCAGCTTCGGACAGGGGAGAGGTTCACCCCTCCACTTT
TRBV7-2	-	TRBJ2-3	-	CASSAPSDTQYF	TGTGCCAGCAGCGCGCCCTCCGATACGCAGTATTTT
TRBV19	-	TRBJ2-3	TRBD2	CASRPLAGGGDTQYF	TGTGCCAGTAGACCCCTAGCGGGAGGTGGGGATACGCAGTATTTT
TRBV27	-	TRBJ2-7	-	CASSSSRFSLPYEQYF	TGTGCCAGCAGTTCCAGTAGGTTTAGCCTACCCTACGAGCAGTACTTC
TRBV24-1	-	TRBJ1-2	TRBD1	CATSDRGQGWGYTF	TGTGCCACCAGTGACCGGGGACAGGGTTGGGGCTACACCTTC
TRBV6-2/TRBV6-3	-	TRBJ1-2	-	CASSYPGTLGVNYGYTF	TGTGCCAGCAGTTACCCAGGGACTCTGGGAGTTAACTATGGCTACACCTTC
TRBV11-2	-	TRBJ2-2	TRBD1	CASSYRDRATGELFF	TGTGCCAGCAGCTACCGGGACAGGGCCACCGGGGAGCTGTTTTTT
TRBV2	-	TRBJ2-1	-	CASSAGWGGASNNEQFF	TGTGCCAGCAGCGCCGGATGGGGGGGGGCCTCTAACAATGAGCAGTTCTTC
TRBV10-1	-	TRBJ1-1	-	CVSSESEFRRGRGMNTEAFF	TGCGTCAGCAGTGAGTCAGAGTTCCGGCGGGGCCGCGGAATGAACACTGAAGCTTTCTTT
TRBV2	-	TRBJ2-3	-	CASSEARVDTQYF	TGTGCCAGCAGTGAAGCGCGGGTTGATACGCAGTATTTT
TRBV5-6	-	TRBJ2-5	TRBD1	CASSPRTGGQETQYF	TGTGCCAGCAGCCCGAGGACAGGGGGACAAGAGACCCAGTACTTC
TRBV6-1	-	TRBJ2-3	TRBD2	CASSDRAGSTDTQYF	TGTGCCAGCAGTGACCGAGCGGGGAGCACAGATACGCAGTATTTT
TRBV3-1/TRBV3-2	-	TRBJ2-5	TRBD2	CASSPPLSGLAVGAQYF	TGTGCCAGCAGCCCCCCGCTCTCGGGACTAGCCGTCGGGGCCCAGTACTTC